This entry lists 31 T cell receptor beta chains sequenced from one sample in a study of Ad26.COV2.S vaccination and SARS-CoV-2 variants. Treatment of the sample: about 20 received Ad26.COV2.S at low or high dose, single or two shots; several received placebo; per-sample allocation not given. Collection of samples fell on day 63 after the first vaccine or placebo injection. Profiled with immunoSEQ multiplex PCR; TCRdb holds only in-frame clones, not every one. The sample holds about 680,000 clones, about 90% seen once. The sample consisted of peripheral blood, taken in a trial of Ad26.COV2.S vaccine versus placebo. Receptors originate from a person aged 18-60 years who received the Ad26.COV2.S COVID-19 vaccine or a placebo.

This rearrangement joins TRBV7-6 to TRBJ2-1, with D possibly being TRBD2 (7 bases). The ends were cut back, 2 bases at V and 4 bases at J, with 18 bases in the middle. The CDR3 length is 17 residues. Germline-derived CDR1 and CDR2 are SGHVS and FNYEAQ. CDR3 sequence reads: CASSLWMGAGVYNEQFF. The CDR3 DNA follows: TGTGCCAGCAGCTTATGGATGGGGGCGGGGGTTTACAATGAGCAGTTCTTC.

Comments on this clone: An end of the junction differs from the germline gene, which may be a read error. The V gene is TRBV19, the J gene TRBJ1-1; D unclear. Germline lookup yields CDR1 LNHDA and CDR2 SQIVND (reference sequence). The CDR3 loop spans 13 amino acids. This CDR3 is CASRIAQDTEAFF. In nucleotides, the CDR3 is TGTGCCAGTAGGATAGCTCAGGACACTGAAGCTTTCTTT.

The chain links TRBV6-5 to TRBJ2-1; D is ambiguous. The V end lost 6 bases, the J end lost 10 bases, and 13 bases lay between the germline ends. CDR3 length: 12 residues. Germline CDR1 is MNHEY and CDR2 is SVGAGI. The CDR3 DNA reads TGTGCCAGCAGACTTGGGGTTTTCGAGCAGTTCTTC. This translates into CASRLGVFEQFF.

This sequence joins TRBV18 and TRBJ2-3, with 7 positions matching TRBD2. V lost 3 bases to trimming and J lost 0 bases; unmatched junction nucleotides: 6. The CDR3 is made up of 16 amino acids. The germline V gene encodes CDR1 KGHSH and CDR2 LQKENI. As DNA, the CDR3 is TGTGCCAGCTCACCCCCTAGCGGAGTTAGCACAGATACGCAGTATTTT. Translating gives CASSPPSGVSTDTQYF. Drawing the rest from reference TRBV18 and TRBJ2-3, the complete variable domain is NAGVMQNPRHLVRRRGQEARLRCSPMKGHSHVYWYRQLPEEGLKFMVYLQKENIIDESGMPKERFSAEFPKEGPSILRIQQVVRGDSAAYFCASSPPSGVSTDTQYFGPGTRLTVL.

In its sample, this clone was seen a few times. CDR3 sequence (DNA): TGTGCCGACGGGACTAGCGGCAACACAGATACGCAGTATTTT. Amino acids: CADGTSGNTDTQYF. V usage is TRBV7-9 and J usage is TRBJ2-3, with 11 bases that match TRBD2. The CDR3 covers 14 residues. CDR1 and CDR2 from the germline V gene are SEHNR and FQNEAQ (reference sequence). With 11 bases clipped from V and 2 bases from J, the junction kept 6 bases outside the gene matches.

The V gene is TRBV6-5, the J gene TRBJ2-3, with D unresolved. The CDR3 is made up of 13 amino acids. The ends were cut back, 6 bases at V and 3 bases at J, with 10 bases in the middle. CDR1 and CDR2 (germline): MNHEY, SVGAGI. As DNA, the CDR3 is TGTGCCAGCAGCCTTAGGCAAACAGATACGCAGTATTTT. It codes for CASSLRQTDTQYF.

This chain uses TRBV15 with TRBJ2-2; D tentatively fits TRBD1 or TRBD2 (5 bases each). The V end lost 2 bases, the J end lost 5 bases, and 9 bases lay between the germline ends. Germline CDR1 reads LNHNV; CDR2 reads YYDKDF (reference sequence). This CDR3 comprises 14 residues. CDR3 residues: CATSRRGGTGELFF. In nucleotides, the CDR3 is TGTGCCACCAGCAGAAGGGGCGGGACCGGGGAGCTGTTTTTT.

The CDR3 is CASSPGLAGVTYEQYF. CDR3 DNA sequence: TGTGCCAGCAGCCCTGGACTAGCGGGAGTGACCTACGAGCAGTACTTC. The chain has TRBV5-4 and TRBJ2-7; 13 nucleotides line up with TRBD2. The germline CDR1 and CDR2 sequences are SGHNT and YYREEE (reference sequence). Unmatched junction bases numbered 6, after V lost 4 bases and J lost 2 bases. The CDR3 is 16 amino acids.

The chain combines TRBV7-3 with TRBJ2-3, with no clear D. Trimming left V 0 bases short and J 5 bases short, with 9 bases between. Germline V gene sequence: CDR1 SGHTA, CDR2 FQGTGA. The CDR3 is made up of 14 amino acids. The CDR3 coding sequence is TGTGCCAGCAGCTTAACGAACCCGGGAGATACGCAGTATTTT. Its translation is CASSLTNPGDTQYF.

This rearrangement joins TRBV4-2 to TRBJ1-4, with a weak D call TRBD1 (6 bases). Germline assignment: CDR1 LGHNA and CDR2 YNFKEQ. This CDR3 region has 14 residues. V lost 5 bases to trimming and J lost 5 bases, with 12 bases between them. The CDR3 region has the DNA TGTGCCAGCAGCTCGGACAGACGAAATGAAAAACTGTTTTTT. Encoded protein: CASSSDRRNEKLFF.

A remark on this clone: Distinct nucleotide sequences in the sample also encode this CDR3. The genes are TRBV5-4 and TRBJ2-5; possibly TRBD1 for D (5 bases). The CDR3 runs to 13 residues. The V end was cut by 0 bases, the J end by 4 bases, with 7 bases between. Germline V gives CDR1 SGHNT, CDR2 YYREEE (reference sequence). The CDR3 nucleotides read TGTGCCAGCAGCTTGGGGGGCGGAGAGACCCAGTACTTC. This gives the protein CASSLGGGETQYF.

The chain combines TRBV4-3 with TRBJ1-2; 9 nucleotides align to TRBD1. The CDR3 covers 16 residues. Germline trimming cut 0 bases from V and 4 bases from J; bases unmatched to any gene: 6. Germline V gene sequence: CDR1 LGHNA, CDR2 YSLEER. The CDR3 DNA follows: TGCGCCAGCAGCCAAGAGGAGGACAGGGGCTTCTATGGCTACACCTTC. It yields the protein CASSQEEDRGFYGYTF.

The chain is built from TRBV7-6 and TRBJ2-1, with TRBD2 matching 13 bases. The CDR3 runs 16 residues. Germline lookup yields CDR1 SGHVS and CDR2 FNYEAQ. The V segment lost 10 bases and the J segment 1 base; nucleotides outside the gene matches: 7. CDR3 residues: CATGTSGVGSYNEQFF. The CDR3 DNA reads TGTGCCACCGGGACTAGCGGGGTAGGGTCCTACAATGAGCAGTTCTTC.

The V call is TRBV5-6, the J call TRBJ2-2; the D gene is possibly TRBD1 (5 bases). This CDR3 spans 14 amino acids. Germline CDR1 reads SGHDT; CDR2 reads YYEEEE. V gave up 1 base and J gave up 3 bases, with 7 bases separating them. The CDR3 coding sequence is TGTGCCAGCAGCTTGCGACAGTACACCGGGGAGCTGTTTTTT. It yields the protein CASSLRQYTGELFF.

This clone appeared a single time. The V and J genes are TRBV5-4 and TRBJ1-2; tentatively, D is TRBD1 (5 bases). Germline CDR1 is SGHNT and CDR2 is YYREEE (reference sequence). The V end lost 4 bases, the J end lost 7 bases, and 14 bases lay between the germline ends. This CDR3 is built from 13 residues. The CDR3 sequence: CASSGSQGGGYTF. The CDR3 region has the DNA TGTGCCAGCAGCGGATCTCAGGGTGGTGGCTACACCTTC.

Here the CDR3 reads CASSIPQGQPQHF. CDR3 nucleotides: TGTGCCAGTAGTATTCCCCAGGGCCAGCCCCAGCATTTT. The chain uses TRBV19 and TRBJ1-5, with D maybe TRBD1 (5 bases). Germline V lookup: CDR1 LNHDA, CDR2 SQIVND (reference sequence). V was cut by 3 bases and J by 7 bases, with 10 bases left in between. This CDR3 is 13 amino acids long.

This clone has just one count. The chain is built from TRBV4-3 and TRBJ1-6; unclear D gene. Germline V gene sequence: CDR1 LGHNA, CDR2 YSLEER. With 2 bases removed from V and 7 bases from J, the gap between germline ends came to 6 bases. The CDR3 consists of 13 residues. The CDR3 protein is CASSQRSNSPLHF. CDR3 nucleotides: TGCGCCAGCAGCCAAAGGAGCAATTCACCCCTCCACTTT.

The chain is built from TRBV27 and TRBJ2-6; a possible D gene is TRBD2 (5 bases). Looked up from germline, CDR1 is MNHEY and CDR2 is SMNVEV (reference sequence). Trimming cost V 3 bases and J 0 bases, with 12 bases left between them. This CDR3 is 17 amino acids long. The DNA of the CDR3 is TGTGCCAGCAGTTTTTTCCGGGATCACTCTGGGGCCAACGTCCTGACTTTC. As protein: CASSFFRDHSGANVLTF.

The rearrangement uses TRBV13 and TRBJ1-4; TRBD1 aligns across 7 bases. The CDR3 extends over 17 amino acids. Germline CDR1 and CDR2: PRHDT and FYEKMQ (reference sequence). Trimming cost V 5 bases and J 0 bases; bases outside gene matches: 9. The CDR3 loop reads CASSPRLGTATNEKLFF. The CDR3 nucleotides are TGTGCCAGCAGCCCCCGCCTGGGGACAGCAACTAATGAAAAACTGTTTTTT.

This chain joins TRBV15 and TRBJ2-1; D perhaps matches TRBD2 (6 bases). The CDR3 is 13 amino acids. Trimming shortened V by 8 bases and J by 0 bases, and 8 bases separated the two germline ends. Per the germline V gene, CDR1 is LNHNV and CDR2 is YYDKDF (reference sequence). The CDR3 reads CATRESSYNEQFF. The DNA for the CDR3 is TGTGCCACCCGGGAGAGCTCCTACAATGAGCAGTTCTTC.

The CDR3 spells CASSQGGRSRTEAFF. Here the CDR3 DNA reads TGTGCCAGCAGCCAAGGGGGACGGTCAAGGACTGAAGCTTTCTTT. The chain employs TRBV7-3 and TRBJ1-1; a weak D match, TRBD1 (6 bases). Per germline, CDR1 SGHTA and CDR2 FQGTGA. CDR3 length: 15 residues. The V and J ends lost 5 bases and 5 bases respectively, with 18 bases between them. The full variable domain, with the rest looked up from reference TRBV7-3 and TRBJ1-1, is GAGVSQTPSNKVTEKGKYVELRCDPISGHTALYWYRQSLGQGPEFLIYFQGTGAADDSGLPNDRFFAVRPEGSVSTLKIQRTERGDSAVYLCASSQGGRSRTEAFFGQGTRLTVV.

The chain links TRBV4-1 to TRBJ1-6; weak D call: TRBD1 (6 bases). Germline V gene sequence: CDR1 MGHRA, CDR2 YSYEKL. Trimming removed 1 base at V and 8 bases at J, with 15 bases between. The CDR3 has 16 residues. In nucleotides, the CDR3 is TGCGCCAGCAGCCAAGCTACACAGGGCGGATATTCACCCCTCCACTTT. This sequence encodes CASSQATQGGYSPLHF.

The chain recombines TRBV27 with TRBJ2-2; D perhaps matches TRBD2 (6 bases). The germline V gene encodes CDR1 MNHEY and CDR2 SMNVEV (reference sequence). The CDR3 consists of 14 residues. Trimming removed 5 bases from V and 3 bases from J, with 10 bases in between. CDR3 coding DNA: TGTGCCAGCAGTATCCGGGAGTACACCGGGGAGCTGTTTTTT. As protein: CASSIREYTGELFF.

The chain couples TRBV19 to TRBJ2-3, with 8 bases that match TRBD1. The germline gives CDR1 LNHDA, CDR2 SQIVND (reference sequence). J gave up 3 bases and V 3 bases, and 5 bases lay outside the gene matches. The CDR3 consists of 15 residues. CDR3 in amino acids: CASSIRGLVTDTQYF. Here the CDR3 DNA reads TGTGCCAGTAGTATCAGGGGGCTGGTGACAGATACGCAGTATTTT.

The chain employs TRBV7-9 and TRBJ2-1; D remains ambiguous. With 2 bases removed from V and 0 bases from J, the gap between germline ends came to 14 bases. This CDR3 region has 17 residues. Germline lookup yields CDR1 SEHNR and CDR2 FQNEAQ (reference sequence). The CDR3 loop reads CASSLTGSTNSYNEQFF. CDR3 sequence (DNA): TGTGCCAGCAGCTTAACGGGTTCGACGAACTCCTACAATGAGCAGTTCTTC.

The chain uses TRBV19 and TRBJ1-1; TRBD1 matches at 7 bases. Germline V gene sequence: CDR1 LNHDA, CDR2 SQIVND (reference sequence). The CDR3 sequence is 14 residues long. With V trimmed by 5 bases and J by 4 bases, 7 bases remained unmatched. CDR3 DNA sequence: TGTGCCAGTAGTGTACAGGGGAGGGGCACTGAAGCTTTCTTT. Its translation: CASSVQGRGTEAFF.

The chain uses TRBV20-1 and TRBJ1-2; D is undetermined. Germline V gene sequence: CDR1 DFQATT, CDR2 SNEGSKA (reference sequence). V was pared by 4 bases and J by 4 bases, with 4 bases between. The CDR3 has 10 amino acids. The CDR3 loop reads CSAIGYGYTF. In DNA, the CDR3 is TGCAGTGCTATCGGCTATGGCTACACCTTC.

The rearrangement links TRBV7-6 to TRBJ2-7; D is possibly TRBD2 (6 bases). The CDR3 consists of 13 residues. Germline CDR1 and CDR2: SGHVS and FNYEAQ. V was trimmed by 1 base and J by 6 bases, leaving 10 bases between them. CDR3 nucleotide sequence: TGTGCCAGCAGCTTAGGTGGGGGGAGCGAGCAGTACTTC. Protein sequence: CASSLGGGSEQYF.

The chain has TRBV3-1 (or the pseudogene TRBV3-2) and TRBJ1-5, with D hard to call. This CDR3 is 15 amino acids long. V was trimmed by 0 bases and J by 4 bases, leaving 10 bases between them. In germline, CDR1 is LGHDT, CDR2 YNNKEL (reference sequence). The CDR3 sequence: CASSQDRVPNQPQHF. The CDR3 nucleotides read TGTGCCAGCAGCCAAGATAGAGTACCGAATCAGCCCCAGCATTTT.

Here the CDR3 reads CASSLGRGGYTNYGYTF. As DNA, the CDR3 is TGTGCCAGCAGCTTGGGGCGGGGAGGCTATACTAACTATGGCTACACCTTC. The chain links TRBV7-8 to TRBJ1-2; weak D call: TRBD1 (5 bases). V was pared by 3 bases and J by 0 bases, with 17 bases between. The CDR3 totals 17 residues. Germline V gives CDR1 SGHVS, CDR2 FQNEAQ.

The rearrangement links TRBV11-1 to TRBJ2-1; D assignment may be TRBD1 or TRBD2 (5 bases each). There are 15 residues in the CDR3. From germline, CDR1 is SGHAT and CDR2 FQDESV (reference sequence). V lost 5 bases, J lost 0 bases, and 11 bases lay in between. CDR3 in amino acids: CASSAWGTSYNEQFF. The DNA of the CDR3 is TGTGCCAGCAGCGCGTGGGGGACCTCCTACAATGAGCAGTTCTTC.